Below, 15 T cell receptor beta chains from the same sample are listed, as sequenced in a study of HIV-infected patients and healthy controls. Reverse transcription used about 500 ng RNA and constant-region primers for alpha and beta. Separate chain-specific third strand synthesis with multiplexing indices produced the alpha and beta libraries. TCRdb re-called the 5' RACE reads through MiXCR, storing one row per CDR3 protein. This table has 8,000 to 11,000 distinct CDR3 sequences, around 7.6% appearing once. No cell fractionation was done, so the repertoire covers all unsorted peripheral blood T cells. Sample: blood. Receptors were obtained from an adult in good health.

By share of the sample, this clonotype is medium-sized. The V gene is TRBV6-5, the J gene TRBJ2-7; TRBD1 matches 9 bases. Trimming at V came to 6 bases and at J to 13 bases, leaving 7 bases not matched to a gene. Germline CDR1 reads MNHEY; CDR2 reads SVGAGI. This CDR3 contains 11 residues. As DNA, the CDR3 is TGTGCCAGCAGCACCGGGACAGGGCAATACTTC. The encoded protein is CASSTGTGQYF.

This chain connects TRBV19 to TRBJ2-2, with D tentatively TRBD1 or TRBD2 (6 bases each). V shed 7 bases and J shed 7 bases, with 13 bases lying between them. CDR3 size: 13 residues. Germline V gene data show CDR1 as LNHDA and CDR2 as SQIVND (reference sequence). CDR3 loop: CASTSGAIGELFF. CDR3 DNA sequence: TGTGCCAGTACATCGGGGGCGATCGGGGAGCTGTTTTTT.

The V and J genes are TRBV18 and TRBJ1-1; no clear D gene. V was cut by 4 bases and J by 0 bases, with 6 bases left in between. Per germline, CDR1 KGHSH and CDR2 LQKENI. The CDR3 runs 13 residues. CDR3 DNA sequence: TGTGCCAGCTCACAGAAGGTGAACACTGAAGCTTTCTTT. It codes for CASSQKVNTEAFF.

This clonotype is medium-sized. The chain employs TRBV20-1 and TRBJ1-3, with 9 bases lining up with TRBD1. V lost 0 bases, J lost 1 base, and 7 bases stayed unmatched. The CDR3 is 17 amino acids. Germline V gene lookup returns CDR1 DFQATT and CDR2 SNEGSKA (reference sequence). Here the CDR3 reads CSARDPPGTGSGNTIYF. CDR3 coding DNA: TGCAGTGCTAGAGATCCCCCCGGGACAGGGTCTGGAAACACCATATATTTT.

In this sample, this clonotype is medium-sized. This chain joins TRBV3-1 and TRBJ1-4, with a tentative D call TRBD1 (5 bases). Between the trimmed V and J ends, which lost 1 base and 3 bases, there was a span of 9 bases. Germline CDR1 and CDR2: LGHDT and YNNKEL (reference sequence). This CDR3 region has 15 residues. The CDR3 DNA reads TGTGCCAGCAGCCAAGTGGGAGGGGCTAATGAAAAACTGTTTTTT. It encodes CASSQVGGANEKLFF.

The J gene is TRBJ1-4, the V gene TRBV6-2 or TRBV6-3; 10 bases map to TRBD1. The V gene's germline CDR1 is MNHEY and CDR2 SVGEGT. J lost 2 bases, V lost 5 bases, and 5 bases had no gene match. This CDR3 comprises 16 residues. The CDR3 protein is CASSPGQGNTNEKLFF. The CDR3 nucleotides are TGTGCCAGCAGTCCGGGACAGGGGAACACTAATGAAAAACTGTTTTTT.

This chain uses TRBV6-1 with TRBJ1-1; weak D call: TRBD1 (6 bases). There are 13 residues in the CDR3. V lost 7 bases and J 5 bases, leaving 14 bases between the germline ends. Germline values: CDR1 MNHNS, CDR2 SASEGT. The CDR3 loop reads CASTMTGSTEAFF. CDR3 DNA: TGTGCCAGCACCATGACAGGCTCTACTGAAGCTTTCTTT.

This clonotype is labeled medium-sized (0.01 to 0.1%). The chain couples TRBV2 to TRBJ2-2; 15 nucleotides match TRBD2. Germline trimming cut 7 bases from V and 5 bases from J; bases unmatched to any gene: 11. The CDR3 totals 18 residues. The germline V gene encodes CDR1 SNHLY and CDR2 FYNNEI. CDR3 sequence: CASTGAGLAGGRTGELFF. Written as DNA, the CDR3 is TGTGCCAGCACCGGCGCCGGACTAGCGGGGGGGCGTACCGGGGAGCTGTTTTTT.

J is TRBJ2-2 and V is TRBV20-1; D is ambiguous. V was shortened by 5 bases and J by 1 base, with 11 bases between the two germline ends. CDR1 is DFQATT and CDR2 is SNEGSKA in the germline V gene (reference sequence). The CDR3 sequence is 14 residues long. This CDR3 reads CSAAKDGNTGELFF. The CDR3 region has the DNA TGCAGTGCTGCCAAAGACGGGAACACCGGGGAGCTGTTTTTT.

This clonotype is judged medium-sized. The chain recombines TRBV28 with TRBJ1-3, with D unclear. Trimming took 4 bases from V and 0 from J, leaving 13 bases between them. The CDR3 extends over 16 amino acids. CDR1 is MDHEN, CDR2 SYDVKM, per germline. CDR3 in amino acids: CASSYHTLSSGNTIYF. DNA for the CDR3: TGTGCCAGCAGTTACCACACCTTGAGCTCTGGAAACACCATATATTTT.

Many counts were recorded for this clonotype. The chain uses TRBV7-2 and TRBJ1-2; no definite D call. CDR1 SGHTA and CDR2 FQGNSA come from the germline V gene. The germline V and J ends were trimmed by 3 bases and 5 bases, with 13 bases remaining between them. The CDR3 has 14 amino acids. CDR3 amino acids: CASSFRSERYGYTF. The CDR3 DNA follows: TGTGCCAGCAGCTTTAGGTCGGAGCGGTATGGCTACACCTTC.

Sample share makes this clonotype medium-sized. The rearrangement joins TRBV3-1 to TRBJ1-1; no firm D call. The V gene lost 0 bases and the J gene lost 7 bases, with 3 bases spanning the gap. The CDR3 loop spans 11 amino acids. The germline V gene encodes CDR1 LGHDT and CDR2 YNNKEL (reference sequence). The DNA of the CDR3 is TGTGCCAGCAGCCAAGACGTTGAAGCTTTCTTT. Its translation is CASSQDVEAFF.

By sample fraction, this clonotype is medium-sized (0.01 to 0.1%). The chain uses TRBV12-3 or TRBV12-4 and TRBJ2-7; 9 bases match TRBD1. The CDR3 sequence is 14 residues long. J was trimmed by 2 bases and V by 7 bases; bases with no gene match: 6. The CDR3 protein is CASTRRDRAYEQYF. CDR3 sequence (DNA): TGTGCCAGCACCCGGAGGGACAGGGCCTACGAGCAGTACTTC.

This clonotype qualifies as medium-sized (0.01 to 0.1%). The chain has TRBV10-2 and TRBJ1-3; D call uncertain. Per germline, CDR1 WSHSY and CDR2 SAAADI. V was trimmed by 7 bases and J by 0 bases, leaving 10 bases between them. The CDR3 covers 14 residues. The CDR3 sequence: CASTSDLSGNTIYF. The CDR3 DNA reads TGCGCCAGCACCTCCGACCTCTCTGGAAACACCATATATTTT.

This clonotype was recorded at least ten times. The rearrangement joins TRBV7-8 to TRBJ1-4, with D perhaps TRBD1 (5 bases). V was shortened by 5 bases and J by 0 bases, with 10 bases between the two germline ends. There are 15 residues in the CDR3. CDR1 is SGHVS, CDR2 FQNEAQ, per germline. This CDR3 is CASSAYRSTNEKLFF. CDR3 in DNA: TGTGCCAGCAGCGCCTACAGGTCAACTAATGAAAAACTGTTTTTT.